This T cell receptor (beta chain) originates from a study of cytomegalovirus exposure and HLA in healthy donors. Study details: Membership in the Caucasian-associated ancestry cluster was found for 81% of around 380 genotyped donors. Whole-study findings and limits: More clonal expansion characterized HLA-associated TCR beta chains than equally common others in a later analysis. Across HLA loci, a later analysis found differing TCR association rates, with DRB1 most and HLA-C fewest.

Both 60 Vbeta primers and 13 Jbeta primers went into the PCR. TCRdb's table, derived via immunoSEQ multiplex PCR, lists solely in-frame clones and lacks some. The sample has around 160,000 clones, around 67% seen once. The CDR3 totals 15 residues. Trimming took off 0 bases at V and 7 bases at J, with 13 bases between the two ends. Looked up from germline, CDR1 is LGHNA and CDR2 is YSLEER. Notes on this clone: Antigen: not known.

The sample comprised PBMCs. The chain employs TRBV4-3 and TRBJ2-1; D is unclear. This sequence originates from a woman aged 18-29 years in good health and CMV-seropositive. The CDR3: CASSQDFLARNEQFF. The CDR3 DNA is TGCGCCAGCAGCCAAGATTTCCTCGCTAGGAATGAGCAGTTCTTC.